The 8 T cell receptor beta chains below were found in one sample sequenced in a study of STAT3 mutations in large granular lymphocyte leukemia. Overall study results and limits: At least one immunodominant TCR beta clonotype appeared in every T-cell large granular lymphocyte leukemia patient.

The table came from immunoSEQ multiplex PCR; TCRdb's copy has only in-frame clones and leaves some out. The data hold over 1,500 clones, with roughly 52% observed a single time. Their cognate antigens are unknown. Sequenced: peripheral blood mononuclear cells. These receptors were collected from a man between 60 and 75 years old with T-cell large granular lymphocyte leukemia. Some clones in this sample may be carry-over from other donors' samples.

The table lists this clone with a few counts. The chain recombines TRBV14 with TRBJ2-5; TRBD2 aligns across 9 bases. The CDR3 loop spans 16 amino acids. Germline values: CDR1 SGHDN, CDR2 FVKESK. V lost 4 bases, J lost 9 bases, and 15 bases stayed unmatched. CDR3 nucleotides: TGTGCCAGCAGCCCAGACGGGGGCGGGAGGGTCGCAGCCCAGTACTTC. Residues: CASSPDGGGRVAAQYF. Looking up the rest from reference TRBV14 and TRBJ2-5 gives the full variable domain: EAGVTQFPSHSVIEKGQTVTLRCDPISGHDNLYWYRRVMGKEIKFLLHFVKESKQDESGMPNNRFLAERTGGTYSTLKVQPAELEDSGVYFCASSPDGGGRVAAQYFGPGTRLLVL.

A single count supports this clone. The CDR3 region has the DNA TGTGCCAGCAGCTCACCGGGCATCACCTACGAGCAGTACTTC. This codes for CASSSPGITYEQYF. This chain joins TRBV11-3 and TRBJ2-7; D gene ambiguous. Germline V gene lookup returns CDR1 SGHNT and CDR2 YENEEA. This CDR3 contains 14 residues. V gave up 4 bases and J gave up 2 bases, with 12 bases separating them.

The chain combines TRBV4-3 with TRBJ2-7; 9 nucleotides agree with TRBD2. The CDR3 runs 17 residues. V lost 4 bases to trimming and J lost 4 bases; unmatched junction nucleotides: 14. CDR1 and CDR2 (germline): LGHNA, YSLEER. CDR3 in amino acids: CASSPSGVAGGGYEQYF. For the CDR3, the DNA is TGCGCCAGCAGCCCCTCCGGGGTGGCGGGAGGGGGTTACGAGCAGTACTTC.

This clone was detected only a few times. This chain links TRBV6-6 with TRBJ2-5; D is undetermined. The germline V gene has CDR1 MNHNY and CDR2 SVGAGI (reference sequence). The CDR3 extends over 11 amino acids. V was clipped by 6 bases and J by 3 bases, with 5 bases between them. CDR3: CASSMKETQYF. Here the CDR3 DNA reads TGTGCCAGCAGCATGAAAGAGACCCAGTACTTC.

J is TRBJ2-7 and V is TRBV7-9; 11 bases are a match to TRBD1. Unmatched junction bases numbered 0, after V lost 3 bases and J lost 5 bases. Germline V lookup: CDR1 SEHNR, CDR2 FQNEAQ (reference sequence). This CDR3 is 13 amino acids long. The CDR3 reads CASSLGQGDEQYF. Here the CDR3 DNA reads TGTGCCAGCAGCTTGGGACAGGGGGACGAGCAGTACTTC.

This clone turned up a few times. This sequence joins TRBV5-1 and TRBJ2-5, with 10 bases fitting TRBD2. The V gene's germline CDR1 is SGHRS and CDR2 YFSETQ. This CDR3 is 19 amino acids long. Trimming took 0 bases from V and 1 from J; bases not matched to a gene: 12. Written as DNA, the CDR3 is TGCGCCAGCAGCTTGGGGGGCGCGATGGGACTAGCGCCCCAAGAGACCCAGTACTTC. Amino acids: CASSLGGAMGLAPQETQYF.

The CDR3 loop reads CAWSPGQGVYGYTF. The DNA of the CDR3 is TGTGCCTGGTCACCGGGACAGGGGGTCTATGGCTACACCTTC. V and J are TRBV30 and TRBJ1-2; 11 nucleotides match TRBD1. Germline V gene sequence: CDR1 GTSNPN, CDR2 SVGIG (reference sequence). This CDR3 spans 14 amino acids. V was clipped by 5 bases and J by 4 bases; unmatched bases: 6.

The chain carries TRBV27 and TRBJ2-3; possibly TRBD2 for D (5 bases). Deletions cut 5 bases from V and 4 bases from J, with 10 bases between. The germline V gene has CDR1 MNHEY and CDR2 SMNVEV (reference sequence). This CDR3 has 13 amino acids. The CDR3 is CASSPEVPDTQYF. The CDR3 coding sequence is TGTGCCAGCAGTCCGGAGGTCCCAGATACGCAGTATTTT.